The clone carrying this T cell receptor (beta chain) was counted once. Its antigen is currently unknown. These data belong to a study of cytomegalovirus exposure and HLA in healthy donors. All donors participated as healthy donors of bone marrow. With 60 Vbeta and 13 Jbeta primers, the PCR was carried out. This table comes from immunoSEQ multiplex PCR, and its TCRdb copy is limited to in-frame clones, with some not included. The profile shows 89,000 or so clones, 65% to 75% of them singletons. Trimming shortened V by 2 bases and J by 0 bases, and 10 bases separated the two germline ends. This CDR3 has 15 amino acids. Germline V gene data show CDR1 as SNHLY and CDR2 as FYNNEI. Study-level points and caveats: Later genetic work tied a missense DCLRE1C variant to beta-chain V and J trimming.

Sequencing was carried out using PBMCs. The chain combines TRBV2 with TRBJ1-2, with no clear D. The clonotype comes from a man in his fifties or sixties in good health and CMV-seronegative. CDR3 sequence: CASSERREANYGYTF. The CDR3 bases are TGTGCCAGCAGTGAACGGAGGGAGGCTAACTATGGCTACACCTTC.